The next 13 T cell receptor beta chains were all read from a single sample in a study of cytomegalovirus exposure and HLA in healthy donors. Primers included in the PCR were 60 Vbeta and 13 Jbeta primers. The assay was immunoSEQ multiplex PCR, and TCRdb's table has in-frame clones only and misses some. In the table there are 180,000 or so clones, almost 80% of which are singletons. Sequencing was done on a sample of PBMCs. Receptors originate from a man aged 45-65 years in good health and CMV-seropositive.

The V gene is TRBV4-2, the J gene TRBJ1-2, with TRBD1 as a possible D gene (6 bases). Germline-derived CDR1 and CDR2 are LGHNA and YNFKEQ. V was shortened by 1 base and J by 5 bases, with 11 bases between the two germline ends. The CDR3 length is 14 residues. The CDR3 loop reads CASSQGQVAYGYTF. The CDR3 DNA is TGTGCCAGCAGCCAAGGACAGGTCGCTTATGGCTACACCTTC.

This clone has a single count. The J gene is TRBJ1-1, the V gene TRBV5-1; D gene uncertain. The germline V and J ends were trimmed by 3 bases and 10 bases, with 16 bases remaining between them. The germline V gene has CDR1 SGHRS and CDR2 YFSETQ. This CDR3 spans 13 amino acids. The CDR3 DNA is TGCGCCAGCAGCTCGGAGGATCGGGGAGTAGCTTTCTTT. Translation gives CASSSEDRGVAFF.

The chain recombines TRBV6-1 with TRBJ1-4; D is possibly TRBD1 (6 bases). CDR3 length: 12 amino acids. In germline, CDR1 is MNHNS, CDR2 SASEGT. Trimming took off 5 bases at V and 15 bases at J, with 16 bases between the two ends. The CDR3 bases are TGTGCCAGCAGTCCGTGGACAGCCGTCATGTTTTTT. It codes for CASSPWTAVMFF.

This clone turned up a few times. The chain is built from TRBV5-1 and TRBJ1-1, with a possible D match to TRBD1 (6 bases). CDR1 is SGHRS and CDR2 is YFSETQ in the germline V gene. The ends were cut back, 1 base at V and 5 bases at J, with 15 bases in the middle. The CDR3 contains 15 residues. The CDR3 here is CASSLSGGAGTEAFF. The CDR3 nucleotides are TGCGCCAGCAGCTTGTCGGGGGGCGCAGGGACTGAAGCTTTCTTT.

V is TRBV5-1 and J is TRBJ2-2; 7 nucleotides agree with TRBD1. The germline V gene encodes CDR1 SGHRS and CDR2 YFSETQ. V was pared by 4 bases and J by 0 bases, with 6 bases of the junction left unmatched. This CDR3 contains 16 residues. The CDR3 DNA reads TGCGCCAGCAGCCGACAGGGACCAGCGAACACCGGGGAGCTGTTTTTT. Its translation is CASSRQGPANTGELFF.

The chain links TRBV9 to TRBJ1-5, with D possibly matching TRBD1 (5 bases). Germline assignment: CDR1 SGDLS and CDR2 YYNGEE. This CDR3 is 15 amino acids long. V was pared by 4 bases and J by 2 bases, with 13 bases between. Here the CDR3 DNA reads TGTGCCAGCAGCCCTCAGGGTTCCGGCAATCAGCCCCAGCATTTT. Its protein product is CASSPQGSGNQPQHF.

The chain uses TRBV6-5 and TRBJ2-3; D ambiguous. The CDR3 has 13 residues. Germline V gene sequence: CDR1 MNHEY, CDR2 SVGAGI. V was cut by 0 bases and J by 3 bases, with 4 bases left in between. The CDR3 spells CASSYSATDTQYF. The CDR3 DNA is TGTGCCAGCAGTTACTCGGCAACAGATACGCAGTATTTT.

The V gene is TRBV5-4, the J gene TRBJ2-3, with 8 bases fitting TRBD1. The V gene end was trimmed by 4 bases and the J gene end by 3 bases; junction bases not matched to a gene: 7. Germline CDR1 reads SGHNT; CDR2 reads YYREEE (reference sequence). The CDR3 is made up of 15 amino acids. The CDR3 protein is CASSLTGGKTDTQYF. The CDR3 nucleotides are TGTGCCAGCAGCCTTACAGGGGGTAAGACAGATACGCAGTATTTT.

V is TRBV27 and J is TRBJ2-7; 7 nucleotides line up with TRBD1. Germline V gene lookup returns CDR1 MNHEY and CDR2 SMNVEV (reference sequence). The CDR3 runs to 14 residues. Trimming at V came to 8 bases and at J to 1 base, leaving 8 bases not matched to a gene. The DNA for the CDR3 is TGTGCCAGCTCAAACAGGGGTGTTTCCTACGAGCAGTACGTC. It encodes CASSNRGVSYEQYV.

The chain joins TRBV6-5 to TRBJ2-3, with TRBD1 matching 7 bases. The CDR3 covers 14 residues. Germline CDR1 MNHEY, CDR2 SVGAGI. V dropped 5 bases and J dropped 1; count of bases not matched to a gene: 3. In nucleotides, the CDR3 is TGTGCCAGCAGTATAGGACAGGGCACAGATACGCAGTATTTT. Its translation is CASSIGQGTDTQYF.

This clone appeared a single time. V usage is TRBV6-1 and J usage is TRBJ2-5, with 11 nucleotides matching TRBD1. Germline V lookup: CDR1 MNHNS, CDR2 SASEGT. This CDR3 region has 13 residues. The junction had 2 bases not matched to a gene; V was cut back by 6 bases and J by 5 bases. Here the CDR3 reads CASRRDRGETQYF. CDR3 nucleotide sequence: TGTGCCAGCAGGCGGGACAGGGGGGAGACCCAGTACTTC.

The chain couples TRBV6-5 to TRBJ2-3, with 7 bases identical to TRBD2. Germline values: CDR1 MNHEY, CDR2 SVGAGI. The CDR3 sequence is 15 residues long. V shed 2 bases, J shed 2 bases, and the junction held 4 bases outside the gene matches. CDR3: CASSYAGVYTDTQYF. The CDR3 DNA follows: TGTGCCAGCAGTTACGCGGGGGTATACACAGATACGCAGTATTTT.

As for this clone: Within the sample, other DNA sequences also encode this same CDR3. The V call is TRBV9, the J call TRBJ1-2, with TRBD1 matching 10 bases. CDR1 and CDR2 (germline): SGDLS, YYNGEE. V trimming: 0 bases; J trimming: 4 bases; junction bases outside the gene matches: 3. The CDR3 extends over 15 amino acids. Here the CDR3 DNA reads TGTGCCAGCAGCGTAGGGACAGGGGGATCCTATGGCTACACCTTC. Protein product: CASSVGTGGSYGYTF. Full variable domain (rest looked up from reference TRBV9 and TRBJ1-2): DSGVTQTPKHLITATGQRVTLRCSPRSGDLSVYWYQQSLDQGLQFLIQYYNGEERAKGNILERFSAQQFPDLHSELNLSSLELGDSALYFCASSVGTGGSYGYTFGSGTRLTVV.